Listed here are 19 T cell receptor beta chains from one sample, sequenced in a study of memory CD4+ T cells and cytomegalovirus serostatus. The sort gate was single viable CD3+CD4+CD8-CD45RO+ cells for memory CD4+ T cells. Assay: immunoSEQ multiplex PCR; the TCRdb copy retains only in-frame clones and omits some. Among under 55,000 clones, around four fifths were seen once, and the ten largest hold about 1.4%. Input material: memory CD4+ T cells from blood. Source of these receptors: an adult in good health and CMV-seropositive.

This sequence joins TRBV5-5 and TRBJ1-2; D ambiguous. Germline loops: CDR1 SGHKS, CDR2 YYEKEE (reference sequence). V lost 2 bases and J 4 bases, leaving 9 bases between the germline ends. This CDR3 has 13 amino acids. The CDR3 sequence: CASSLPMSYGYTF. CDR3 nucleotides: TGTGCCAGCAGCTTACCTATGAGCTATGGCTACACCTTC.

The CDR3 sequence is CASSRDYYGYTF. The CDR3 DNA is TGTGCCAGTAGTAGGGACTACTATGGCTACACCTTC. This chain joins TRBV19 and TRBJ1-2; D possibly corresponds to TRBD1 (5 bases). CDR1 and CDR2 from the germline V gene are LNHDA and SQIVND (reference sequence). Trimming took 4 bases from V and 3 from J, leaving 6 bases between them. The CDR3 is 12 amino acids. The full variable domain, completed using reference TRBV19 and TRBJ1-2, is DGGITQSPKYLFRKEGQNVTLSCEQNLNHDAMYWYRQDPGQGLRLIYYSQIVNDFQKGDIAEGYSVSREKKESFPLTVTSAQKNPTAFYLCASSRDYYGYTFGSGTRLTVV.

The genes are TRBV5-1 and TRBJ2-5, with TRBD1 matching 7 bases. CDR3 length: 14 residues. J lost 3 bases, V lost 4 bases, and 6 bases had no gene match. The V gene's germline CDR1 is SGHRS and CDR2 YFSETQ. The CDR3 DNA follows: TGCGCCAGCAGCCTGGGGACAGCTAAAGAGACCCAGTACTTC. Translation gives CASSLGTAKETQYF.

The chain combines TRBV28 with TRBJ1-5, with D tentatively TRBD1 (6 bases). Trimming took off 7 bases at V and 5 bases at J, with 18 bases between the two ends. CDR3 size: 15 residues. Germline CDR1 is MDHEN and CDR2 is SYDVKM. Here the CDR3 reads CASNKMSGADQPQHF. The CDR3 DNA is TGTGCCAGCAACAAGATGTCGGGGGCTGATCAGCCCCAGCATTTT.

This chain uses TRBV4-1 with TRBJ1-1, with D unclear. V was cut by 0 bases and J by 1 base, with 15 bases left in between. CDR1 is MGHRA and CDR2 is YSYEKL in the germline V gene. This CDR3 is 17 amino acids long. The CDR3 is CASSQEVEIAPNTEAFF. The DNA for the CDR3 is TGCGCCAGCAGCCAAGAAGTGGAGATCGCTCCGAACACTGAAGCTTTCTTT.

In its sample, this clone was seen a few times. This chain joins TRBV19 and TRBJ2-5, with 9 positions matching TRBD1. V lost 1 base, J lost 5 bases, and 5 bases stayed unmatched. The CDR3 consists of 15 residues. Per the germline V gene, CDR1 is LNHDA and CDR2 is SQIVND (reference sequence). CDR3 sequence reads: CASSIGDRAEETQYF. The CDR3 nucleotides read TGTGCCAGTAGTATAGGGGACAGGGCTGAGGAGACCCAGTACTTC.

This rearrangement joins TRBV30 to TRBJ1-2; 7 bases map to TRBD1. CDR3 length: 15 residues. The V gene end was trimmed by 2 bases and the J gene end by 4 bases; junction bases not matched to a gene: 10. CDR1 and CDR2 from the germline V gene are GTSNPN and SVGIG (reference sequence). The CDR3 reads CAWSPRGGQFYGYTF. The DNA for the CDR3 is TGTGCCTGGAGTCCTCGAGGGGGACAGTTCTATGGCTACACCTTC.

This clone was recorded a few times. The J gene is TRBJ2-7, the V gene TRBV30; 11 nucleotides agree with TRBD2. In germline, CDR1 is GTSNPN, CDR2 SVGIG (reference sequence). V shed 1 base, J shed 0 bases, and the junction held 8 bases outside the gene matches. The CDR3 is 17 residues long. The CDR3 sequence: CAWSAQPGTSGSYEQYF. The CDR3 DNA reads TGTGCCTGGAGTGCCCAACCCGGGACTAGCGGCTCCTACGAGCAGTACTTC.

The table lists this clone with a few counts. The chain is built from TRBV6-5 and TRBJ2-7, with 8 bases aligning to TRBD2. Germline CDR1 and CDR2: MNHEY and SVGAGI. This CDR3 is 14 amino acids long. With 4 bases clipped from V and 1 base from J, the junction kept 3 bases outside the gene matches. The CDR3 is CASSSTSGSYEQYF. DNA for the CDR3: TGTGCCAGCAGTTCTACTAGCGGATCCTACGAGCAGTACTTC.

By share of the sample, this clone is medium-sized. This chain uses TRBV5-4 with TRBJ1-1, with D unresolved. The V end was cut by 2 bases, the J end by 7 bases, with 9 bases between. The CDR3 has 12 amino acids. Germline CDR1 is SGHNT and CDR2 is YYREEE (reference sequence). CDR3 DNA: TGTGCCAGCAGCTTTTCGATGGGTGAAGCTTTCTTT. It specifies CASSFSMGEAFF.

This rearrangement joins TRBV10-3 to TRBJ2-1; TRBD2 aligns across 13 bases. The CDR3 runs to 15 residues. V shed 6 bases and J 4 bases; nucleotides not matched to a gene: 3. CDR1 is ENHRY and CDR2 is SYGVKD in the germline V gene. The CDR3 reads CAISLLAGGYNEQFF. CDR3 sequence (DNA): TGTGCCATCAGCTTACTAGCGGGGGGGTACAATGAGCAGTTCTTC.

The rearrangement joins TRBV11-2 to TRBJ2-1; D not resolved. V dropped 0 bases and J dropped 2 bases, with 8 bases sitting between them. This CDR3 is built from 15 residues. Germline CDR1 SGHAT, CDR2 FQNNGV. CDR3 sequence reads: CASSLDGDAYNEQFF. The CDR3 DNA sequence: TGTGCCAGCAGCTTAGATGGAGACGCCTACAATGAGCAGTTCTTC. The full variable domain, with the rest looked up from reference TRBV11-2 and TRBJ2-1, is EAGVAQSPRYKIIEKRQSVAFWCNPISGHATLYWYQQILGQGPKLLIQFQNNGVVDDSQLPKDRFSAERLKGVDSTLKIQPAKLEDSAVYLCASSLDGDAYNEQFFGPGTRLTVL.

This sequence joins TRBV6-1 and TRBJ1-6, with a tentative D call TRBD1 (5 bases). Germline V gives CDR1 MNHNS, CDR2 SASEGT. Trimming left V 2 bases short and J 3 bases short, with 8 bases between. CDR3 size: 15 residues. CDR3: CASSEYGGYNSPLHF. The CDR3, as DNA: TGTGCCAGCAGTGAATATGGGGGCTATAATTCACCCCTCCACTTT.

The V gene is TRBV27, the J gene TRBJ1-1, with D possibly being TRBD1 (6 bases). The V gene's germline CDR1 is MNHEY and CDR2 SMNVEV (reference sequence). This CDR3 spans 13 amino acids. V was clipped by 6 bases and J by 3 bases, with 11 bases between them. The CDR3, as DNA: TGTGCCAGCAGGGAGGACAGTTACACTGAAGCTTTCTTT. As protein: CASREDSYTEAFF.

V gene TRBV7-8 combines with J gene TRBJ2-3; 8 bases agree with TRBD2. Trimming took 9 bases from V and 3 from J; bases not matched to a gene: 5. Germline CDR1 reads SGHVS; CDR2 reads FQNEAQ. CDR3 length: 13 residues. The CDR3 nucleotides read TGTGCCAGTCGGGGGGGCCGAACAGATACGCAGTATTTT. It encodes CASRGGRTDTQYF.

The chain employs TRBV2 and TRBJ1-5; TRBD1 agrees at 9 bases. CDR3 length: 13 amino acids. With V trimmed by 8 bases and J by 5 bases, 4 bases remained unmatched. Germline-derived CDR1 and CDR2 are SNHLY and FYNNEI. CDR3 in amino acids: CASQDRGYQPQHF. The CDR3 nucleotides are TGTGCCAGCCAGGACAGGGGTTATCAGCCCCAGCATTTT.

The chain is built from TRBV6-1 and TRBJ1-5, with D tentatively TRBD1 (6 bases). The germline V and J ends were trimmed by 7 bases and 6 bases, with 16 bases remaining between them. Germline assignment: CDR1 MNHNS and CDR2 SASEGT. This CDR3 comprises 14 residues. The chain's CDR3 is CASTFEGGSQPQHF. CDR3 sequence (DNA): TGTGCCAGCACCTTTGAGGGGGGCAGTCAGCCCCAGCATTTT.

The CDR3 loop reads CASRKNQGVLGEQYF. The CDR3 DNA reads as TGTGCCAGCCGCAAGAACCAGGGGGTCCTGGGGGAGCAGTACTTC. V is TRBV19 and J is TRBJ2-7; 7 bases match TRBD1. V shed 9 bases, J shed 7 bases, and the junction held 18 bases outside the gene matches. The CDR3 runs 15 residues. Per the germline V gene, CDR1 is LNHDA and CDR2 is SQIVND (reference sequence). The whole variable domain, filled in from reference TRBV19 and TRBJ2-7, reads DGGITQSPKYLFRKEGQNVTLSCEQNLNHDAMYWYRQDPGQGLRLIYYSQIVNDFQKGDIAEGYSVSREKKESFPLTVTSAQKNPTAFYLCASRKNQGVLGEQYFGPGTRLTVT.

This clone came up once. The CDR3 nucleotides read TGTGCCAGCAGTTCGGACACGGAAAAACTGTTTTTT. Residues: CASSSDTEKLFF. The chain combines TRBV7-9 with TRBJ1-4, with D maybe TRBD1 (5 bases). Trimming took off 6 bases at V and 8 bases at J, with 10 bases between the two ends. Looked up from germline, CDR1 is SEHNR and CDR2 is FQNEAQ (reference sequence). The CDR3 is 12 amino acids.